These 6 T cell receptor beta chains share one sample of origin, sequenced in a study of cytomegalovirus exposure and HLA in healthy donors (dated 2017 in TCRdb). Libraries were made using the immunoSEQ multiplex PCR assay. A mixture of 60 forward primers for TCR Vbeta segments and 13 reverse primers for TCR Jbeta segments was used in the multiplex PCR. Sourced from immuneACCESS, this table was stored by TCRdb with only in-frame sequences that have V and J called. A share of the clones is absent; for the studies checked, an unresolved V gene accounts for under half, and the remainder has no known explanation. Within this sample are 90,000 to 120,000 clones, with 76% of them counted one time only. The ten most abundant clones make up 2% to 3% of the sample. Source material: PBMCs. These receptors came from a man between 18 and 35 years old in good health and CMV-seronegative.

The chain combines TRBV4-2 with TRBJ2-2; 9 bases line up with TRBD2. Trimming removed 0 bases from V and 5 bases from J; junction bases left unmatched: 13. Germline assignment: CDR1 LGHNA and CDR2 YNFKEQ. The CDR3 contains 19 residues. The CDR3 region is CASSQDNGGRGGRTGELFF. Written as DNA, the CDR3 is TGTGCCAGCAGCCAAGATAACGGAGGGCGGGGGGGCCGGACCGGGGAGCTGTTTTTT.

The V and J genes are TRBV5-1 and TRBJ1-2, with TRBD1 identical over 8 bases. This CDR3 has 14 residues. CDR1 and CDR2 (germline): SGHRS, YFSETQ. Trimming cost V 1 base and J 4 bases; bases outside gene matches: 3. The CDR3 spells CASSLTGGIYGYTF. The CDR3 DNA reads as TGCGCCAGCAGCTTGACAGGGGGGATCTATGGCTACACCTTC. The variable domain in full, with the rest retrieved from reference TRBV5-1 and TRBJ1-2, is KAGVTQTPRYLIKTRGQQVTLSCSPISGHRSVSWYQQTPGQGLQFLFEYFSETQRNKGNFPGRFSGRQFSNSRSEMNVSTLELGDSALYLCASSLTGGIYGYTFGSGTRLTVV.

This clone has a handful of counts. The chain recombines TRBV2 with TRBJ1-2; 10 bases line up with TRBD1. Trimming cost V 10 bases and J 7 bases; bases outside gene matches: 9. The CDR3 spans 13 residues. Germline CDR1 reads SNHLY; CDR2 reads FYNNEI. CDR3 DNA sequence: TGTGCCACCCAAGGGACAGGGGACGGTGGCTACACCTTC. Its translation is CATQGTGDGGYTF.

The rearrangement uses TRBV29-1 and TRBJ2-7; 8 nucleotides line up with TRBD1. V trimming: 5 bases; J trimming: 6 bases; junction bases outside the gene matches: 12. Germline V gene data show CDR1 as SQVTM and CDR2 as ANQGSEA. The CDR3 covers 14 residues. The CDR3 loop is CSVSSVQGAGEQYF. In DNA form, the CDR3 reads TGCAGCGTTTCGTCGGTGCAGGGGGCGGGCGAGCAGTACTTC.

The chain links TRBV7-2 to TRBJ1-6; 12 positions agree with TRBD1. This CDR3 spans 16 amino acids. The J segment lost 9 bases and the V segment lost 6 bases, leaving 9 bases of the junction unmatched. CDR1 SGHTA and CDR2 FQGNSA come from the germline V gene. CDR3 sequence reads: CASRDRPGQGASPLHF. The CDR3 region has the DNA TGTGCCAGCAGAGACAGACCGGGACAGGGGGCTTCACCCCTCCACTTT.

The chain employs TRBV9 and TRBJ1-4; 9 nucleotides align to TRBD1. The CDR3 has 14 amino acids. Unmatched junction bases numbered 5, after V lost 3 bases and J lost 8 bases. Per the germline V gene, CDR1 is SGDLS and CDR2 is YYNGEE. CDR3 nucleotides: TGTGCCAGCAGCGCGGGACAGGGAGCGGAAAAACTGTTTTTT. Translating it yields CASSAGQGAEKLFF.